This T cell receptor beta chain was documented in a study of shared clonotypes between healthy human individuals. Each cell subset's genomic DNA was divided evenly among several immunoSEQ plates. Template for every sorted-subset replicate PCR totaled about 200 ng DNA, about 30,000 T cell genomes. TCRdb's table, derived via immunoSEQ multiplex PCR, lists solely in-frame clones and lacks some. The sample shows more than 1.2 million clones, approximately 98.5% of them seen only once. V lost 6 bases to trimming and J lost 2 bases; unmatched junction nucleotides: 3. CDR3 length equals 15 residues. Germline CDR1 MNHNY, CDR2 SVGAGI (reference sequence). Investigators divided CD4+ cells into CD45RA+ naive and CD45RA-negative memory subsets.

This TCR came from a man younger than 40 in good health. The chain combines TRBV6-6 with TRBJ2-7; 14 nucleotides match TRBD2. The sample was naive CD4+ T cells sorted from blood. Noted subset: CD45RA+ positively selected. The CDR3 here is CASRAGLAGAYEQYF. Written as DNA, the CDR3 is TGTGCCAGCAGGGCGGGACTAGCGGGAGCCTACGAGCAGTACTTC.